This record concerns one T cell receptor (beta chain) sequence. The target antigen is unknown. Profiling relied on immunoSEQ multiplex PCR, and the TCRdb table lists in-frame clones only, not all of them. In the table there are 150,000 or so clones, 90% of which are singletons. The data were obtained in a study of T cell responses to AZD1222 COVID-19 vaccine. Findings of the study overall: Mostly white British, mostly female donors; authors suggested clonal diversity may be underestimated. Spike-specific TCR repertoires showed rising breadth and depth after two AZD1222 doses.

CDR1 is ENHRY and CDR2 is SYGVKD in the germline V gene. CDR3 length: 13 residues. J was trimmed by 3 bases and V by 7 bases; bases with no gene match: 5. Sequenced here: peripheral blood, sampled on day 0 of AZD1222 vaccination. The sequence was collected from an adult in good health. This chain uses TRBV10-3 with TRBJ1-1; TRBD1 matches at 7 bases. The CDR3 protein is CAINDREDTEAFF. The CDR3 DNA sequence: TGTGCCATCAACGACAGGGAAGACACTGAAGCTTTCTTT.